One TCR beta chain is described in this entry. This clone's antigen is unknown. No quality values exist for individual bases; no much larger clone is one base distant. The CDR3 regions of human TCRbeta chains were analyzed by immunosequencing. Per the original workflow: TCRs in the repertoires were compared against a reference library of SARS-CoV-2-specific TCRs that had been generated with the MIRA antigen-specificity platform. Breadth meant the fraction of unique TCRs that were SARS-CoV-2-associated, whereas depth meant the fraction of total T cells that were SARS-CoV-2-associated. Each spike-specific TCR was assigned to its reactive spike region and to a CD4 or CD8 class using the MIRA data. Log10-transformed breadth and depth values were compared by one-way ANOVA with Sidak's multiple comparisons tests. TCRdb's version of the immuneACCESS table is confined to in-frame rearrangements and falls short of the full clone set. An unresolved V gene accounts for under half of the shortfall where checked; the remainder is of unknown origin. V and J calls and clone size are those listed in that table; D and trimming were worked out from the DNA. The table for this sample lists more than 85,000 clones; about 90% of them were counted only once. The top ten clonotypes cover 15% of the sample.

Spanning cysteine to phenylalanine, the CDR3 consists of 14 amino acids. The retained sequence is limited to the CDR3, 42 bases, with the frame set at the first base. Looking up the germline V gene yields CDR1 SGHRS and CDR2 YFSETQ. Between the V and J ends, shortened by 3 bases and 8 bases respectively, the junction contains 17 bases. The time point label, read with the paper, signifies: about 28 days (+/-7) after the second vaccine dose. AZD1222 recipients given second doses at about 4 weeks or at about 12 weeks were pooled, since spike-specific TCR depth and breadth were not found to differ between the two schedules. Vaccinee samples came from UK trials COV001 and COV002, including a single-blind randomized controlled phase 2/3 trial of AZD1222 (ChAdOx1 nCoV-19) in healthy adults. For TCRbeta chain sequencing, PBMC samples from trial participants were taken at day 0 and at day 28 after the second dose.

The source of the sample is a study of T cell responses to AZD1222 COVID-19 vaccine (dated by TCRdb to the early 2020s). Background for the entire study: A total of approximately 250 trial participants underwent TCR sequencing, of whom 207 had received two doses of AZD1222 and approximately 25 had received two doses of the MenACWY control vaccine. Trial participants were enrolled into age subgroups of 18-55, 56-69 and 70-plus years, which contained about 160, 30 and 59 TCR-sequenced participants, respectively. Overall results and qualifications from the work: Because no day 14 peak-response samples were available, repertoires were characterized only after the peak T cell response. The whole spike protein was spanned by vaccine-associated CD4 TCRs, and dominant responses were seen in regions 160-218 and 743-854. Nearly half of unique spike-specific TCRs reportedly recognized epitopes outside regions mutated in the B.1.351 and B.1.1.7 variants. In the small 56-69-year group, the increase in depth fell short of significance, most likely because of low power. Conclusions about previously exposed vaccinees are limited, since just five to seven AZD1222 recipients were seropositive for SARS-CoV-2 at baseline. Most participants were white British and females outnumbered males, and the authors suggested that clonal diversity may have been underestimated. A significant rise in spike-specific TCR breadth and depth was observed after two AZD1222 doses relative to day 0 and relative to MenACWY recipients.

This sequence originates from an adult who received the AZD1222 COVID-19 vaccine. This chain is built from TRBV5-1 and TRBJ1-2; the D region possibly corresponds to TRBD1 (6 bases align). The material was peripheral blood, obtained 28 days after the second AZD1222 dose. The CDR3 in this case is CASSYQDSDGGYTF. The DNA reads TGCGCCAGCAGCTACCAGGACAGTGATGGAGGCTACACCTTC.